Listed here are 2 T cell receptor beta chains from one sample, sequenced in a study of shared clonotypes between healthy human individuals. The method was immunoSEQ multiplex PCR; TCRdb's version includes in-frame clones alone and lacks a portion of them. The sample shows roughly 1,500,000 clones, 95% to 99% of them seen only once. The sequenced sample was naive CD4+ T cells sorted from blood. Described subset: CD45RA+ positively selected. These receptor sequences come from a man aged 25 to 40 in good health.

The chain combines TRBV9 with TRBJ2-2; D uncertain. The V end was cut by 0 bases, the J end by 4 bases, with 4 bases between. Germline V gene sequence: CDR1 SGDLS, CDR2 YYNGEE. This CDR3 is 13 amino acids long. The CDR3 loop is CASSVGLTGELFF. The CDR3 region has the DNA TGTGCCAGCAGCGTAGGACTCACCGGGGAGCTGTTTTTT.

In the case of this clone: The same CDR3 can be traced to other DNA sequences in this sample. The rearrangement links TRBV7-2 to TRBJ1-2, with a possible D match to TRBD1 (5 bases). The CDR3 loop spans 13 amino acids. CDR1 SGHTA and CDR2 FQGNSA come from the germline V gene. Trimming shortened V by 3 bases and J by 2 bases, and 7 bases separated the two germline ends. The CDR3 spells CASSFPGNYGYTF. CDR3 nucleotides: TGTGCCAGCAGCTTTCCAGGGAACTATGGCTACACCTTC.